This TCR beta chain was captured in a study of blood T cells in healthy people across ages (dated by TCRdb to between 2015 and 2017). Looking at the study overall: In model experiments, template switching captured about one uniquely barcoded TCR beta cDNA molecule for every two T cells. Two additional independent replicas of 1 million unique cDNA reads from the same blood draw were analyzed for two donors (one aged 18 to 30 and one aged 80 or older). Donors of different ages were randomly distributed across sequencing lanes to avoid experimental bias. The donors were split into four age groups: young (average about 16 years), middle-aged (about 40), aged (roughly 60) and long-lived (under 85). To track age-related changes in TCR beta repertoire diversity, the study relied on deep sequencing normalized with unique cDNA molecular identifiers. Here is what the overall study found, with its caveats: Because donor CMV infection status was unknown, age-related changes in expanded clonotypes were potentially confounded. Conclusive comparison of naive and antigen-experienced compartments was prevented by the profiling of bulk unsorted PBMCs. Estimates of total diversity based on one million sequenced T cells were considered lower bounds and underestimates. Observed TCR beta diversity correlated strongly with the percentage of naive T cells measured by flow cytometry. Observed TCR beta diversity per million T cells fell roughly linearly with age, and a significant reduction was already apparent by age around 39. The long-lived group showed more naive CD4+ T cells, fewer expanded clones and increased TCR diversity than the aged group, suggesting age selection.

Remarks on this clonotype: Its antigen remains unidentified. One base away there is no much larger clone; base qualities are not given.

V and J are trimmed by 8 bases and 5 bases, and the gene matches miss 8 bases of the junction. The germline V gene (reference sequence) sets CDR1 to MNHEY and CDR2 to SMNVEV. From cysteine to phenylalanine, the CDR3 is 15 amino acids long. Of the read, only the CDR3 DNA is kept; its 45 bases are in frame from base 1. The donors were a few dozen Caucasian individuals from Russia, aged about 6 to 95 years, who were systemically healthy. Each donor gave roughly 11 milliliters of peripheral blood, drawn into EDTA-treated Vacutainer tubes. Ficoll-Paque density-gradient centrifugation was used to isolate PBMCs, with at least 6 million per sample. Total RNA was extracted from PBMCs with Trizol reagent, with at least 5.5 micrograms obtained per sample. For every donor, an aliquot of PBMCs went through flow cytometry to measure the percentages of naive CD45RAhigh/CD27high T cells. Library prep was done by 5' RACE. Instrument used: Illumina HiSeq 2500. A second PCR of roughly 7 to 12 cycles was performed with a sample-barcoded 5' primer and a J-beta primer mix. A unique molecular identifier was introduced onto each TCR beta cDNA molecule by a template-switch 5' adaptor carrying 12 random nucleotides. Each sample yielded at least 2.5 million CDR3-containing paired-end reads. All of the RNA was converted into first-strand cDNA using the Mint cDNA synthesis kit, with a TRBC-specific oligonucleotide serving as the primer. After uracil-DNA glycosylase treatment, a first 18-cycle PCR used universal primers M1SS and BC2_uni_R on all cDNA. Per the authors' processing: Normalization of each sample was performed by random selection of 1 million high-quality reads, each carrying a distinct molecular identifier. Reads sharing molecular identifiers were discarded rather than binned into consensus sequences. MiTCR, with a Q25 quality threshold and the strictest error-elimination algorithm, was used for CDR3 identification, clonotype clustering and error correction. Lower-bound total TCR beta diversity was estimated with a nonparametric unseen species model using Euler transformation. TCRdb itself trimmed the public reads at Q25 with fastp, ran MiXCR and retained productive beta chains. CDR3 protein duplicates are merged, each entry listing the most common genes and DNA. It is TCRdb's table, rather than the study itself, that gives the V and J calls and clone size. In this sample the table shows about 630,000 distinct CDR3 sequences, 20% to 25% of which occur a single time. The top ten clonotypes cover roughly 3.9% of the sample.

The receptor chain draws on TRBV27 and TRBJ2-5; TRBD2 lines up with 13 middle nucleotides. The TCR comes from a man between 65 and 80 years old in good health. The sequenced sample consisted of blood. The CDR3 protein is CASRTSGRSWETQYF. The nucleotide sequence is given as TGTGCCAGCCGGACTAGCGGGAGATCGTGGGAGACCCAGTACTTC.